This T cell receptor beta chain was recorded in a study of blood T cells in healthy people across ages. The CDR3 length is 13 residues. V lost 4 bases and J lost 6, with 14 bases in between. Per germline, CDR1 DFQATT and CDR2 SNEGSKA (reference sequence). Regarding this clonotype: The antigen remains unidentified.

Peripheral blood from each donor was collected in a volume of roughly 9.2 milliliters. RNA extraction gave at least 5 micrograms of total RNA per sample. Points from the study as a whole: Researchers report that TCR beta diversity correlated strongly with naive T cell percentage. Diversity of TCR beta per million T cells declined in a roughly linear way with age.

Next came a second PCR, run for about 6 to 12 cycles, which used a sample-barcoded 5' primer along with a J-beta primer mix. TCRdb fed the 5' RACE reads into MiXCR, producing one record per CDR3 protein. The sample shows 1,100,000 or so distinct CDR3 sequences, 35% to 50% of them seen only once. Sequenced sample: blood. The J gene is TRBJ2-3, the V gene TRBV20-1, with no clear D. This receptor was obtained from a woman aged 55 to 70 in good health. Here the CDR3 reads CSAIESTGDTQYF. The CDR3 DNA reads TGCAGTGCTATAGAATCCACCGGGGATACGCAGTATTTT.